This T cell receptor beta chain was sequenced in a study of blood T cell repertoires in COVID-19. Study as a whole: Samples taken during acute and convalescent COVID-19 were collected in the United States, Italy and Spain. The cDNA or gDNA used as material had been derived from T cells, B-cell-depleted T cells, or PBMCs.

Trimming took off 7 bases at V and 1 base at J, with 12 bases between the two ends. The germline gives CDR1 MDHEN, CDR2 SYDVKM. The CDR3 contains 14 residues. As originally analysed: Estimated nucleated cell counts came from reference gene primer amplification. Clones were sequenced by immunoSEQ multiplex PCR, and TCRdb holds only the in-frame ones, with some missing. V and J calls and clone size follow that table, whereas D and trimming were derived from the DNA. The sample carries more than 100,000 clones, around 77% recorded once. The TCR was taken from a man aged 55 to 70 with active or convalescent COVID-19. The chain joins TRBV28 to TRBJ2-3, with D tentatively TRBD2 (5 bases). Sequencing was carried out using peripheral blood. For the CDR3, the DNA is TGTGCCAGCATAGAGGGTTCCCGCACAGATACGCAGTATTTT. This translates into CASIEGSRTDTQYF.